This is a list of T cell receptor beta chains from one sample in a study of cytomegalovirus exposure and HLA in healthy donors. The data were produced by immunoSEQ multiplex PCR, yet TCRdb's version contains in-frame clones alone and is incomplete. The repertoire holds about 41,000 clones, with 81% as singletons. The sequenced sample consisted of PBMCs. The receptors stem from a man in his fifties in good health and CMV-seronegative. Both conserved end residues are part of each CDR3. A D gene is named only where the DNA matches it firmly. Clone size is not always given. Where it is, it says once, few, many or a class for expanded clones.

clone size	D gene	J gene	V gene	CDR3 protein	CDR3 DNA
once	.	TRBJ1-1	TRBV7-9	CASTPGGVLMNTEAFF	TGTGCCAGCACCCCCGGGGGGGTGCTGATGAACACTGAAGCTTTCTTT
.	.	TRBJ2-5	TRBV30	CAWSVAREQYF	TGTGCCTGGAGTGTAGCCCGGGAGCAGTACTTC
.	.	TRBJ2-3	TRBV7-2	CASRDSQSPTDTQYF	TGTGCCAGCAGGGACAGCCAAAGTCCCACAGATACGCAGTATTTT
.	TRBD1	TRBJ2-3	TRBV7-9	CASSTQTGAWEDTQYF	TGTGCCAGCAGCACCCAGACAGGGGCCTGGGAAGATACGCAGTATTTT
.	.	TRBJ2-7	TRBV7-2	CASSSMGLGGEQYF	TGTGCCAGCAGCTCTATGGGCCTAGGGGGCGAGCAGTACTTC
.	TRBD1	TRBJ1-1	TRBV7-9	CASSLRVGQGNTEAFF	TGTGCCAGCAGCTTGCGGGTAGGACAGGGGAACACTGAAGCTTTCTTT
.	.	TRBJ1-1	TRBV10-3	CAISEGPGGAGTEAFF	TGTGCCATCAGTGAGGGACCTGGGGGGGCTGGCACTGAAGCTTTCTTT
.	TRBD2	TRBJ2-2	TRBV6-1	CASRGLAGSTGELFF	TGTGCCAGCAGAGGACTAGCGGGGAGCACCGGGGAGCTGTTTTTT
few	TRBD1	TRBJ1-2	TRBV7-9	CASSKAATGERGYTF	TGTGCCAGCAGCAAAGCCGCGACAGGGGAACGGGGCTACACCTTC
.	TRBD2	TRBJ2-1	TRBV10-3	CAISFSGGRDEQFF	TGTGCCATCAGTTTTAGCGGGGGCCGGGATGAGCAGTTCTTC
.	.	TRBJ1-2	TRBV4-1	CASSQVGRGVGYTF	TGCGCCAGCAGCCAAGTTGGCAGGGGCGTAGGCTACACCTTC
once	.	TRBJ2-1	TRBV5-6	CASSPESLSNEQFF	TGTGCCAGCAGCCCTGAGTCGCTTTCCAATGAGCAGTTCTTC
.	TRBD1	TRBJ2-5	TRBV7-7	CASSSGQGTQETQYF	TGTGCTAGCAGCTCGGGACAGGGAACACAAGAGACCCAGTACTTC
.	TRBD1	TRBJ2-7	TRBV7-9	CSSSPTGYEQYF	TGTTCCAGCAGCCCGACAGGGTACGAGCAGTACTTC